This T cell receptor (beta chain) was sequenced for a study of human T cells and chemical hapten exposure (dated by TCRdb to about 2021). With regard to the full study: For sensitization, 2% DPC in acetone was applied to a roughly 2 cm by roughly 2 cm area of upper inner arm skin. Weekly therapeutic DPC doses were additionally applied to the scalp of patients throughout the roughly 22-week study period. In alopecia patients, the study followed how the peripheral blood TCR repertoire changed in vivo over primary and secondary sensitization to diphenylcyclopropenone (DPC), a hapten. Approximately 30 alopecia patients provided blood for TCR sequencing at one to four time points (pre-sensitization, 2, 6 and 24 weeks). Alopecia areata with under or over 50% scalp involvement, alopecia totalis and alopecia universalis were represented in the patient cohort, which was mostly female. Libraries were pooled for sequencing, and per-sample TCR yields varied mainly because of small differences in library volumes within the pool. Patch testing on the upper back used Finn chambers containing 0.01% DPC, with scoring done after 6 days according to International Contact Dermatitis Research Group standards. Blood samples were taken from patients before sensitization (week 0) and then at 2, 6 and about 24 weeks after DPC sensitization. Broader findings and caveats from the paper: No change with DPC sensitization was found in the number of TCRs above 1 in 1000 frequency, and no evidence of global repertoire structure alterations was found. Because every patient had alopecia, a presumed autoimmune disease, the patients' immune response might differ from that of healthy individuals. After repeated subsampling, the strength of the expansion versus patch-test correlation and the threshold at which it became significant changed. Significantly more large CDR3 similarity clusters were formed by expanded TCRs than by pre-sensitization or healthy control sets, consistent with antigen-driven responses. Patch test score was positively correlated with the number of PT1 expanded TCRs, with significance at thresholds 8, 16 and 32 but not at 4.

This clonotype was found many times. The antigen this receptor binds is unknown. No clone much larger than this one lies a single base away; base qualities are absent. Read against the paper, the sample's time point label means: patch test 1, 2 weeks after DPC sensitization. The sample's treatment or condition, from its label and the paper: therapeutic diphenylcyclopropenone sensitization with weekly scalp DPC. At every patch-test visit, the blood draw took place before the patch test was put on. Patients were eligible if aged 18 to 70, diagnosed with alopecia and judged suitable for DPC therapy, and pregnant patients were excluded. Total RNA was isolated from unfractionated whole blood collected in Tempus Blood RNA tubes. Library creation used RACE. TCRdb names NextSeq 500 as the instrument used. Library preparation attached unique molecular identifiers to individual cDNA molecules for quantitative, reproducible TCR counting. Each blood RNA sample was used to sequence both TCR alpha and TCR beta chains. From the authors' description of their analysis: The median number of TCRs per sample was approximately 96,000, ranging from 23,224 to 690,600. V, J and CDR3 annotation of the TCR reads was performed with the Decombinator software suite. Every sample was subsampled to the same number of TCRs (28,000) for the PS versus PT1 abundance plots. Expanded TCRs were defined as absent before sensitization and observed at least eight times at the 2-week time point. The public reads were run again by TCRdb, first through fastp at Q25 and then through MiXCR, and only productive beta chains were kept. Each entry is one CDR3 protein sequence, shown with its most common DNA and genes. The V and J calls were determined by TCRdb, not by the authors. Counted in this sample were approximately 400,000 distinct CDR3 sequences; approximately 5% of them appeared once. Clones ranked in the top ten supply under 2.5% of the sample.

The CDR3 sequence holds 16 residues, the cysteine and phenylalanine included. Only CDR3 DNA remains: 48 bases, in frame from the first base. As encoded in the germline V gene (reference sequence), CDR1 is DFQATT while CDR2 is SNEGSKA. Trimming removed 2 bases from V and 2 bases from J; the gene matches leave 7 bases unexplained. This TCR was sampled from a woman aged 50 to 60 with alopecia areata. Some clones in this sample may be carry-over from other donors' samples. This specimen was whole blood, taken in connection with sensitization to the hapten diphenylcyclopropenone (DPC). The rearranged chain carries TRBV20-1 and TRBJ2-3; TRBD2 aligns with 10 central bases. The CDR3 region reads CSARWASGSITDTQYF. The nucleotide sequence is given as TGCAGTGCTAGATGGGCTAGCGGGAGCATCACAGATACGCAGTATTTT.